The rows below give T cell receptor beta chains drawn from one sample of a study of graft-versus-host responses after intestinal transplantation. These receptors have no known antigen. This table comes from immunoSEQ multiplex PCR, and its TCRdb copy is limited to in-frame clones, with some not included. The table shows about 59,000 clones, with 90% to 95% occurring only once. The sequencing used unstimulated CD4+ T cells sorted from spleen or lymph node cells, collected before transplant. These receptors all stem from a human donor who was the organ donor for an intestinal transplant. Both conserved end residues are part of each CDR3. A D gene is named only where the DNA matches it firmly. Size tells how often a clone was seen (once, few, many) or the class of an expanded clone, and some rows leave it out.

CDR3 protein: CASSQAGAEFYGYTF
CDR3 DNA: TGTGCCAGCAGCCAGGCGGGGGCCGAATTCTATGGCTACACCTTC
D gene: .
clone size: once
V gene: TRBV7-9
J gene: TRBJ1-2

CDR3 protein: CASSLAGRQETQYF
CDR3 DNA: TGTGCCAGCAGCTTAGCCGGGCGACAAGAGACCCAGTACTTC
D gene: .
clone size: .
V gene: TRBV7-9
J gene: TRBJ2-5

CDR3 protein: CASSVGAGAPNTGELFF
CDR3 DNA: TGTGCCAGCAGCGTAGGTGCAGGGGCCCCGAACACCGGGGAGCTGTTTTTT
D gene: .
clone size: .
V gene: TRBV9
J gene: TRBJ2-2

CDR3 protein: CASSLPGAQGYEQYF
CDR3 DNA: TGTGCCAGCAGCTTACCGGGGGCGCAGGGTTACGAGCAGTACTTC
D gene: .
clone size: .
V gene: TRBV11-2
J gene: TRBJ2-7

CDR3 protein: CASSPRTGRGTDTQYF
CDR3 DNA: TGCGCCAGCAGCCCCCGGACAGGGCGAGGTACAGATACGCAGTATTTT
D gene: TRBD1
clone size: few
V gene: TRBV4-1
J gene: TRBJ2-3

CDR3 protein: CASTSGGRQETQYF
CDR3 DNA: TGTGCCAGCACCTCTGGCGGGAGACAAGAGACCCAGTACTTC
D gene: TRBD2
clone size: .
V gene: TRBV5-5
J gene: TRBJ2-5

CDR3 protein: CASSRPGGRHSYNSPLHF
CDR3 DNA: TGTGCCAGCAGCAGACCAGGGGGACGCCACTCCTATAATTCACCCCTCCACTTT
D gene: TRBD1
clone size: .
V gene: TRBV11-2
J gene: TRBJ1-6

CDR3 protein: CASSLARNSRTDTQYF
CDR3 DNA: TGTGCCAGCAGCTTAGCGCGGAATAGCCGCACAGATACGCAGTATTTT
D gene: .
clone size: once
V gene: TRBV7-2
J gene: TRBJ2-3

CDR3 protein: CSIGPEGTQYF
CDR3 DNA: TGCAGCATAGGTCCCGAGGGGACCCAGTACTTC
D gene: .
clone size: .
V gene: TRBV29-1
J gene: TRBJ2-5

CDR3 protein: CASSFTSGGQETQYF
CDR3 DNA: TGTGCCAGCTCTTTCACTAGCGGGGGACAAGAGACCCAGTACTTC
D gene: TRBD2
clone size: .
V gene: TRBV18
J gene: TRBJ2-5

CDR3 protein: CASTPFSGGILRADTQYF
CDR3 DNA: TGTGCCAGCACCCCATTTAGCGGGGGCATCCTAAGGGCTGATACGCAGTATTTT
D gene: TRBD2
clone size: .
V gene: TRBV7-2
J gene: TRBJ2-3

CDR3 protein: CATSRERAKNIQYF
CDR3 DNA: TGTGCCACCAGCAGAGAAAGGGCCAAAAACATTCAGTACTTC
D gene: .
clone size: once
V gene: TRBV15
J gene: TRBJ2-4

CDR3 protein: CASSHQQGSSTEAFF
CDR3 DNA: TGCGCCAGCAGCCATCAACAGGGGTCCAGCACTGAAGCTTTCTTT
D gene: TRBD1
clone size: once
V gene: TRBV4-3
J gene: TRBJ1-1

CDR3 protein: CASGRRGPGEAFF
CDR3 DNA: TGTGCCAGCGGTCGCAGGGGACCAGGGGAAGCTTTCTTT
D gene: .
clone size: .
V gene: TRBV5-4
J gene: TRBJ1-1

CDR3 protein: CASSGGKAGRQFF
CDR3 DNA: TGTGCCAGCAGCGGAGGAAAAGCGGGGAGGCAGTTCTTC
D gene: TRBD2
clone size: .
V gene: TRBV7-9
J gene: TRBJ2-1

CDR3 protein: CASKNKEGANTGELFF
CDR3 DNA: TGCGCCAGCAAGAATAAGGAGGGGGCGAACACCGGGGAGCTGTTTTTT
D gene: .
clone size: once
V gene: TRBV4-1
J gene: TRBJ2-2

CDR3 protein: CSAPSDHGYTF
CDR3 DNA: TGCAGTGCTCCCTCTGACCACGGCTACACCTTC
D gene: .
clone size: once
V gene: TRBV20-1
J gene: TRBJ1-2

CDR3 protein: CASSRAGGPYEQYF
CDR3 DNA: TGCGCCAGCAGTAGAGCGGGGGGGCCCTACGAGCAGTACTTC
D gene: TRBD2
clone size: .
V gene: TRBV10-2
J gene: TRBJ2-7

CDR3 protein: CASSLAGRAQETQYF
CDR3 DNA: TGTGCCAGCAGCTTAGCCGGGAGAGCCCAAGAGACCCAGTACTTC
D gene: .
clone size: .
V gene: TRBV7-9
J gene: TRBJ2-5

CDR3 protein: CASSIGGWQETQYF
CDR3 DNA: TGTGCCAGCAGCATAGGGGGGTGGCAAGAGACCCAGTACTTC
D gene: .
clone size: .
V gene: TRBV9
J gene: TRBJ2-5